One T cell receptor (beta chain) is described in this entry. The data belong to a study of blood T cell repertoires in COVID-19. About the study: Whether acute or convalescent, the COVID-19 samples came from the United States, Italy and Spain. In each case, the material was cDNA or gDNA derived from T cells, B-cell-depleted T cells, or PBMCs.

In germline, CDR1 is SGHTS, CDR2 YDEGEE. The trim removed 4 bases at V and 4 bases at J, leaving 4 bases unmatched. The CDR3 spans 14 residues. In the authors' workflow: Cell counts per sample came from amplifying reference gene primers. Clones were read by immunoSEQ multiplex PCR, and TCRdb kept only the in-frame ones, dropping some. The DNA gave D and trimming, while V, J and clone size come from that table. The data show about 220,000 clones, with 65% to 85% seen just once and 8.2% held by the top ten. Material for sequencing was peripheral blood. This chain uses TRBV5-8 with TRBJ2-7; 11 bases line up with TRBD1. The clonotype was recovered from a woman aged 45-65 years with acute or convalescent COVID-19. This chain's CDR3 is CASSQGQGVYEQYF. CDR3 nucleotide sequence: TGTGCCAGCAGCCAGGGACAGGGGGTTTACGAGCAGTACTTC.